This T cell receptor (beta chain) was sequenced for a study of blood T cell repertoires in COVID-19. The overall study: Nucleic acid was either cDNA or gDNA, and it came from T cells, B-cell-depleted T cells, or PBMCs.

Repertoires were generated with immunoSEQ multiplex PCR, while TCRdb's copy carries only in-frame clones and drops some. The profile covers just under 30,000 clones, with 85% to 90% appearing a single time and roughly 15% taken by the ten largest. The CDR3 runs to 14 residues. V dropped 6 bases and J dropped 9; count of bases not matched to a gene: 8. Germline values: CDR1 MRHNA, CDR2 SNTAGT. The sample taken for sequencing was peripheral blood. The TCR comes from a man aged 80 or over with acute or convalescent COVID-19. V usage is TRBV6-4 and J usage is TRBJ1-6; 7 bases map to TRBD1. The CDR3 DNA reads TGTGCCAGCAGCCCAGACAGGGCAGGTTCACCCCTCCACTTT. Protein: CASSPDRAGSPLHF.